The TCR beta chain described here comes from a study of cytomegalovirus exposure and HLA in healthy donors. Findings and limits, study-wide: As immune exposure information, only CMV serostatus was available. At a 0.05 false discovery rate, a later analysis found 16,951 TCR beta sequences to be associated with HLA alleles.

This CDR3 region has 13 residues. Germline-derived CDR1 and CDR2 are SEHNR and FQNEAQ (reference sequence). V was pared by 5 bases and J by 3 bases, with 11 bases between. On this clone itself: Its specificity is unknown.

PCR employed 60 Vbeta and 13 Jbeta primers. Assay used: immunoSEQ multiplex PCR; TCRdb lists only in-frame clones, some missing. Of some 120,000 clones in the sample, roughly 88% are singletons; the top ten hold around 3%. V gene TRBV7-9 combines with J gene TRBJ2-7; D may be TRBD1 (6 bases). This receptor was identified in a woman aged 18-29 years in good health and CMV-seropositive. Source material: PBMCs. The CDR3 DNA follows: TGTGCCAGCAGCACTCGGGACAACTACGAGCAGTACTTC. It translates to CASSTRDNYEQYF.